A selection of T cell receptor beta chains follows, all from one sample in a study of CD8 T cells in ankylosing spondylitis. TCRdb re-called the 5' RACE reads through MiXCR, storing one row per CDR3 protein. Here the sample spans more than 400,000 distinct CDR3 sequences, about 5% being singletons. Sequencing was carried out using blood, either unsorted or a sorted T cell fraction (not recorded which). These receptors came from a male donor with ankylosing spondylitis. The CDR3 runs from the conserved cysteine through the conserved F or W. A D gene is named only where the DNA matches it firmly. A row's size may be missing; if present it is once, few, many or a size class.

D gene	J gene	clone size	V gene	CDR3 DNA	CDR3 protein
.	TRBJ2-3	many	TRBV7-2	TGTGCCAGCAGCTCCCCAGCAGATACGCAGTATTTT	CASSSPADTQYF
TRBD2	TRBJ2-7	many	TRBV28	TGTGCCAGCAGTCCCGGTAGCGGGGGTGCCCTCTACGAGCAGTACTTC	CASSPGSGGALYEQYF
.	TRBJ2-7	many	TRBV10-3	TGTGCCATCGGTAGAGCCTACGAGCAGTACTTC	CAIGRAYEQYF
.	TRBJ2-3	few	TRBV4-2	TGTGCCAGCAGCCAAGATCGGGGGACTGGTTTCTTCGATACGCAGTATTTT	CASSQDRGTGFFDTQYF
.	TRBJ2-5	.	TRBV7-2	TGTGCCAGCAGCTTAGGAGCAGGGGCGGTGGAGACCCAGTACTTC	CASSLGAGAVETQYF
TRBD1	TRBJ1-6	many	TRBV20-1	TGCAGTGCTCGGACAGGGTTGTATTCACCCCTCCACTTT	CSARTGLYSPLHF
.	TRBJ2-7	many	TRBV20-1	TGCAGTGCCCGTTTGGGATACTTCCTGGACGAGCAGTACTTC	CSARLGYFLDEQYF
TRBD1	TRBJ1-2	.	TRBV12-3/TRBV12-4	TGTGCCAGCACTGGACAGGGGGCTTATGGCTACACCTTC	CASTGQGAYGYTF
TRBD2	TRBJ2-5	few	TRBV20-1	TGCAGTGCTCCGACTAGCGGGAGAGGAAAGACCCAGTACTTC	CSAPTSGRGKTQYF
TRBD1	TRBJ2-5	many	TRBV7-2	TGTGCCAGCAGCCGAGGGACAGCCAAAGAGACCCAGTACTTC	CASSRGTAKETQYF
.	TRBJ2-3	many	TRBV6-5	TGTGCCAGCAGTGGTCCGGGACAAACGCAGTATTTT	CASSGPGQTQYF
.	TRBJ2-7	many	TRBV20-1	TGCAGTGCTAGAGATCGGGCAGTTCCCTACGAGCAGTACTTC	CSARDRAVPYEQYF
TRBD1	TRBJ1-1	many	TRBV6-5	TGTGCCAGCAGTTCACGGGGACAGGGTGGCACTGAAGCTTTCTTT	CASSSRGQGGTEAFF
TRBD2	TRBJ2-1	few	TRBV6-1	TGTGCCAGCCTGAGGACTAGCGGATACAATGAGCAGTTCTTC	CASLRTSGYNEQFF
.	TRBJ2-1	many	TRBV7-8	TGTGCCAGCAGCTTCCCGAGAGGGGAGGCTCTCTACAATGAGCAGTTCTTC	CASSFPRGEALYNEQFF
TRBD2	TRBJ2-7	.	TRBV20-1	TGCAGTGCTAGAGACCGAACTAGCGGGAGGATCTACGAGCAGTACTTC	CSARDRTSGRIYEQYF
.	TRBJ1-1	many	TRBV28	TGTGCCAGCAGCTTGGGACTAATCCCCACTGAAGCTTTCTTT	CASSLGLIPTEAFF
TRBD2	TRBJ2-1	.	TRBV4-2	TGTGCCAGCAGCCCCGGGGTATTAGCGGGGGCGAGGGATGAGCAGTTCTTC	CASSPGVLAGARDEQFF
.	TRBJ1-2	many	TRBV5-1	TGCGCCAGCAGCCCGGAGGGCAGGGACGGCTATGGCTACACCTTC	CASSPEGRDGYGYTF
TRBD2	TRBJ2-3	many	TRBV6-5	TGTGCCAGCAGTTACTTCGGGGGGGGTCAGGATACGCAGTATTTT	CASSYFGGGQDTQYF
.	TRBJ1-5	many	TRBV4-3	TGCGCCAGCAGCCAAGACCCCTATCAGCCCCAGCATTTT	CASSQDPYQPQHF
.	TRBJ2-7	many	TRBV20-1	TGCAGTGCTAGCGCTTCCTCCTACGAGCAGTACTTC	CSASASSYEQYF
.	TRBJ2-7	.	TRBV19	TGTGCCAGTAGTGAGTACAGGAGCTCCTACGAGCAGTACTTC	CASSEYRSSYEQYF
.	TRBJ1-6	many	TRBV10-3	TGTGCCATCAGTGAGCTTACGCCGTCAAATTCACCCCTCCACTTT	CAISELTPSNSPLHF
.	TRBJ1-1	few	TRBV6-2/TRBV6-3	TGTGCCAGCAGTTACTCGAAGGTCAGGGAGAACACTGAAGCTTTCTTT	CASSYSKVRENTEAFF
.	TRBJ2-7	many	TRBV6-2/TRBV6-3	TGTGCCAGCAGTTACTTCGGGGTTCCGGGGGAGCAGTACTTC	CASSYFGVPGEQYF
.	TRBJ2-5	.	TRBV20-1	TGCAGTGCTAGAGATCTCGGTCTCCGGGACTTACAAGAGACCCAGTACTTC	CSARDLGLRDLQETQYF
.	TRBJ2-3	many	TRBV5-6	TGTGCCAGCAGCCCCCGGGAAGATACGCAGTATTTT	CASSPREDTQYF
.	TRBJ1-5	few	TRBV18	TGTGCCAGCTCACCGGGCGGGGGGGTGTTCGCCCAGCCCCAGCATTTT	CASSPGGGVFAQPQHF
.	TRBJ2-5	few	TRBV7-7	TGTGCTAGCAGCTTAGGTCCTAGTCAACAAGAGACCCAGTACTTC	CASSLGPSQQETQYF
TRBD1	TRBJ1-2	few	TRBV28	TGTGCCAGCAGTGCTCCCCCGGGACAGGGGAGAGGTGGCTACACCTTC	CASSAPPGQGRGGYTF
TRBD2	TRBJ2-1	many	TRBV11-2	TGTGCCAGCAGACGCGGGAGGAGCTCCTACAATGAGCAGTTCTTC	CASRRGRSSYNEQFF
.	TRBJ2-1	many	TRBV28	TGTGCCAGCAGCCCTAGGTCATGTGCAAATGAGCAGTTCTTC	CASSPRSCANEQFF
.	TRBJ2-1	many	TRBV29-1	TGCAGCGTTATCTGGACGGTGAGCTCCTACAATGAGCAGTTCTTC	CSVIWTVSSYNEQFF
.	TRBJ1-5	many	TRBV20-1	TGCAGTGCTAGAGAGGGCAGTCTTGGGAATCAGCCCCAGCATTTT	CSAREGSLGNQPQHF
TRBD1	TRBJ1-1	many	TRBV15	TGTGCCACCAGCAGAGGACAGGGGGCGGCGAACACTGAAGCTTTCTTT	CATSRGQGAANTEAFF
.	TRBJ2-2	many	TRBV10-3	TGTGCCATCATGTCGCGGTCCGGGGAGCTGTTTTTT	CAIMSRSGELFF
.	TRBJ1-2	many	TRBV20-1	TGCAGTGCCCCCTTGTCCCGGACAGTCTCGTATGGCTACACCTTC	CSAPLSRTVSYGYTF
.	TRBJ1-5	few	TRBV7-2	TGTGCCAGCAGCTTAGCGGTCGGCAATCAGCCCCAGCATTTT	CASSLAVGNQPQHF
TRBD2	TRBJ2-3	once	TRBV4-2	TGTGCCAGCAGCCAAGATGTAGCGGGGGGCTCCGCCACAGATACGCAGTATTTT	CASSQDVAGGSATDTQYF
TRBD1	TRBJ1-1	many	TRBV11-2	TGTGCCAGCAGCCTATATCCGACAGGGATGAGTGAGGCTTTCTTT	CASSLYPTGMSEAFF
.	TRBJ1-1	many	TRBV12-3/TRBV12-4	TGTGCCAGCAGTTTAGGATCTGCCCGCACTGAAGCTTTCTTT	CASSLGSARTEAFF
.	TRBJ1-2	many	TRBV4-1	TGCGCCAGCAGCCAAGAACAGAATGGCTACTATGGCTACACCTTC	CASSQEQNGYYGYTF
.	TRBJ1-5	many	TRBV20-1	TGCAGTGCTACAAAGGGAAATCAGCCCCAGCATTTT	CSATKGNQPQHF
TRBD2	TRBJ2-3	many	TRBV11-2	TGTGCCAGCAGCTTAGGATGGTTAGCGGGTGGCGAGGCAGATACGCAGTATTTT	CASSLGWLAGGEADTQYF
.	TRBJ2-2	many	TRBV5-5	TGTGCCAGCAGCTCACGGCCCGGGGAGCTGTTTTTT	CASSSRPGELFF
TRBD1	TRBJ2-1	few	TRBV7-9	TGTGCCAGCAGCGACCGACAGGGGGCCGGGCAGTTCTTC	CASSDRQGAGQFF
.	TRBJ2-2	.	TRBV20-1	TGCAGTGCTTGGCGGACTTTAACAGCGGGGGAGCTGTTTTTT	CSAWRTLTAGELFF
.	TRBJ1-5	many	TRBV6-5	TGTGCCAGCAGTTACTCGAAGGGAGGGTTTGGAAATCAGCCCCAGCATTTT	CASSYSKGGFGNQPQHF